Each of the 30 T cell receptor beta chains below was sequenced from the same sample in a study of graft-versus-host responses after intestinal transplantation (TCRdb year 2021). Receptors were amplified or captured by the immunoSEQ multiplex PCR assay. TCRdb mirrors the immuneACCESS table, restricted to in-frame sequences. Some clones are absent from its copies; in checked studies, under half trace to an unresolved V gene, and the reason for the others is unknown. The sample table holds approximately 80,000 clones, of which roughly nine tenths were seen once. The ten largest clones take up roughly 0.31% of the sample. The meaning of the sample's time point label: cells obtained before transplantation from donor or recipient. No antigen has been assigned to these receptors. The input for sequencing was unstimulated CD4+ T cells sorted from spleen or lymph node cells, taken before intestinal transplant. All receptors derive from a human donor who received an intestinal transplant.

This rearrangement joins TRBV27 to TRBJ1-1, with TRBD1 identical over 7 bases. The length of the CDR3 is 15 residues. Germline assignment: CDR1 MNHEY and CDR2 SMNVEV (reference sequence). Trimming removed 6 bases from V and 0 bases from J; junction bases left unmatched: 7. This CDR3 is CASRGTELLNTEAFF. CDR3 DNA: TGTGCCAGCAGGGGGACAGAGCTCCTGAACACTGAAGCTTTCTTT.

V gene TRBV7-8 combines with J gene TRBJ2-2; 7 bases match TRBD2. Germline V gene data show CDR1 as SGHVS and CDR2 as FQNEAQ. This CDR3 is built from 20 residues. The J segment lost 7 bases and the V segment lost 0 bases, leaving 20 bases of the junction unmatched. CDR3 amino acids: CASSLARVPATSRSHGELFF. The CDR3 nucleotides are TGTGCCAGCAGCTTAGCAAGGGTCCCTGCGACTAGCAGGTCGCACGGGGAGCTGTTTTTT.

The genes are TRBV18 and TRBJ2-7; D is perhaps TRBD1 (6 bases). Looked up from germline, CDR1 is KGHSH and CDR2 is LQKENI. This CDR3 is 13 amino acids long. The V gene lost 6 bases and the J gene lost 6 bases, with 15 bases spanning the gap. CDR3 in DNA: TGTGCCAGCTCCCGGGACACGGTGTCCGAGCAGTACTTC. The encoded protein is CASSRDTVSEQYF.

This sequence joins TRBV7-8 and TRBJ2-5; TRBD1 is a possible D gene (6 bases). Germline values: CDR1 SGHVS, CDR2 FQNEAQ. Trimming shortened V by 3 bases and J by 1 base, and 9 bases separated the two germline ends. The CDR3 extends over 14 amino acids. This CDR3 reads CASSLGAAQETQYF. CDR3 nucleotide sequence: TGTGCCAGCAGCTTGGGGGCGGCCCAAGAGACCCAGTACTTC.

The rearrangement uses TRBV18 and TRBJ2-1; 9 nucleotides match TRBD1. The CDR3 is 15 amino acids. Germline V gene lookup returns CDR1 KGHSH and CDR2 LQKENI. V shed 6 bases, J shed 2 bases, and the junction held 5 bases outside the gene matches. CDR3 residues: CASSKGTGPYNEQFF. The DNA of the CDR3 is TGTGCCAGCTCCAAGGGGACAGGGCCCTACAATGAGCAGTTCTTC.

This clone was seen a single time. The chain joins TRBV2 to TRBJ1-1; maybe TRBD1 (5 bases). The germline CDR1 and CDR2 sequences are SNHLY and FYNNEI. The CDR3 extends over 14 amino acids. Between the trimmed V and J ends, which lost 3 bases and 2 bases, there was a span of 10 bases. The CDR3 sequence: CASSEWGLNTEAFF. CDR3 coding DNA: TGTGCCAGCAGTGAGTGGGGCTTAAACACTGAAGCTTTCTTT.

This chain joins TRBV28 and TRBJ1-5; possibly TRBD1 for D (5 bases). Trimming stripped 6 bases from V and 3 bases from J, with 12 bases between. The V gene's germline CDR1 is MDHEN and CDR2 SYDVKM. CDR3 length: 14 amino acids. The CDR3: CASSPGLTNQPQHF. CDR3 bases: TGTGCCAGCAGCCCAGGGCTCACCAATCAGCCCCAGCATTTT.

The CDR3 spells CASSLSGQLFGELFF. The CDR3 region has the DNA TGTGCCAGCAGCTTATCAGGACAGTTATTCGGGGAGCTGTTTTTT. The V and J genes are TRBV7-6 and TRBJ2-2, with D perhaps TRBD1 (6 bases). Per germline, CDR1 SGHVS and CDR2 FNYEAQ. V gave up 2 bases and J gave up 7 bases, with 14 bases separating them. CDR3 size: 15 residues.

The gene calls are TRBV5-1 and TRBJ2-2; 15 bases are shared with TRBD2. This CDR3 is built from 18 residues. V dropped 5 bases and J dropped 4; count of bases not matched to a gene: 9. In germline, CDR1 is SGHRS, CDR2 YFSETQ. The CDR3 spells CASSTPGLAGGGTGELFF. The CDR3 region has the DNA TGCGCCAGCAGTACGCCGGGACTAGCGGGGGGAGGCACCGGGGAGCTGTTTTTT.

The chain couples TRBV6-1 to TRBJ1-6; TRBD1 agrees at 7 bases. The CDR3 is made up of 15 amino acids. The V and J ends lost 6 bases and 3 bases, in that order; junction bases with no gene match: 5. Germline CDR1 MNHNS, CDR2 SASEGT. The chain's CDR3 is CASSQQGNYNSPLHF. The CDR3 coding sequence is TGTGCCAGCAGCCAACAGGGGAACTATAATTCACCCCTCCACTTT.

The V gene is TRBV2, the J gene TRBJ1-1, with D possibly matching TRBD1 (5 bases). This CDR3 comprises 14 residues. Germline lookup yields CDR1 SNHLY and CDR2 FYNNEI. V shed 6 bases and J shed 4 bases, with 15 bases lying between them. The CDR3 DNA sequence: TGTGCCAGCAGATGGCAGGGATCGCTCACTGAAGCTTTCTTT. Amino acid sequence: CASRWQGSLTEAFF.

In DNA form, the CDR3 reads TGTGCCAGCAGCTTAGCGTCACAGGGGGTAACTAATGAAAAACTGTTTTTT. It translates to CASSLASQGVTNEKLFF. This sequence joins TRBV11-2 and TRBJ1-4; 8 bases are a match to TRBD1. This CDR3 spans 17 amino acids. V shed 1 base and J 1 base; nucleotides not matched to a gene: 5. The germline V gene encodes CDR1 SGHAT and CDR2 FQNNGV. Based on the CDR3 plus reference TRBV11-2 and TRBJ1-4, the full variable domain is EAGVAQSPRYKIIEKRQSVAFWCNPISGHATLYWYQQILGQGPKLLIQFQNNGVVDDSQLPKDRFSAERLKGVDSTLKIQPAKLEDSAVYLCASSLASQGVTNEKLFFGSGTQLSVL.

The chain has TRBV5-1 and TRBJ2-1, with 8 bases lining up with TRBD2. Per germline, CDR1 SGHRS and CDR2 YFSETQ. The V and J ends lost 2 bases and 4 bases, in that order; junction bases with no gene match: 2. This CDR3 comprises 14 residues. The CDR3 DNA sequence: TGCGCCAGCAGCTTACTAGCGGTATACAATGAGCAGTTCTTC. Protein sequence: CASSLLAVYNEQFF.

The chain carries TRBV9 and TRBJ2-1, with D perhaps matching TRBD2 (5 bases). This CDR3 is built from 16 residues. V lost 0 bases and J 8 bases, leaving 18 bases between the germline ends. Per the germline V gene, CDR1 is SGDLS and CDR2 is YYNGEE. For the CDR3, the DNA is TGTGCCAGCAGCGTAGCGTTCGGACTCTCCGCGCATGAGCAGTTCTTC. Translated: CASSVAFGLSAHEQFF. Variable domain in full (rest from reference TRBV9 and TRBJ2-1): DSGVTQTPKHLITATGQRVTLRCSPRSGDLSVYWYQQSLDQGLQFLIQYYNGEERAKGNILERFSAQQFPDLHSELNLSSLELGDSALYFCASSVAFGLSAHEQFFGPGTRLTVL.

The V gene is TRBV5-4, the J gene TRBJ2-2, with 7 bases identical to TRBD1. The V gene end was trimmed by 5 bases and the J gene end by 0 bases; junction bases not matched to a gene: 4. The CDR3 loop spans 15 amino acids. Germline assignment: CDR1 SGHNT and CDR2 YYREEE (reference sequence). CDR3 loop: CASRTTGTNTGELFF. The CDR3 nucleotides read TGTGCCAGCAGGACGACAGGGACGAACACCGGGGAGCTGTTTTTT.

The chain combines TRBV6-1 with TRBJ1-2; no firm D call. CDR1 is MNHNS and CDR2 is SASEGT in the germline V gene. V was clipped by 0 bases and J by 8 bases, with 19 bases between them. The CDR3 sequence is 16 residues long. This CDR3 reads CASSEASRILTVGYTF. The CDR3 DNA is TGTGCCAGCAGTGAAGCGTCTAGGATCTTAACGGTCGGCTACACCTTC.

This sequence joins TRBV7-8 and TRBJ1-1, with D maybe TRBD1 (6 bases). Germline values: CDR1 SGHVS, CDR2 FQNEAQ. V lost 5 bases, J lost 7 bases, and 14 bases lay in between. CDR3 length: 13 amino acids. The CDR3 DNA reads TGTGCCAGCAGCCCACGGCAGGGGAATGAAGCTTTCTTT. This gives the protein CASSPRQGNEAFF.

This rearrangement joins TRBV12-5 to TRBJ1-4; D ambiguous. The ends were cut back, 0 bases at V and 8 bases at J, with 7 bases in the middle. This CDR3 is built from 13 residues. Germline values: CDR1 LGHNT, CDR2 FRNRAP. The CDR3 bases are TGTGCTAGTGGTTTGGTAGAGCGGGAAAAACTGTTTTTT. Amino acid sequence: CASGLVEREKLFF.

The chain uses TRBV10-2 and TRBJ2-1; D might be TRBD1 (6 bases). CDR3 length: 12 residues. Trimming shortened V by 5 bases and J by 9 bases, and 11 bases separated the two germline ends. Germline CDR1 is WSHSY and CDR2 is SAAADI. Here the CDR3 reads CASSRQGGEQFF. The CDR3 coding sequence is TGCGCCAGCAGTAGGCAAGGGGGTGAGCAGTTCTTC.

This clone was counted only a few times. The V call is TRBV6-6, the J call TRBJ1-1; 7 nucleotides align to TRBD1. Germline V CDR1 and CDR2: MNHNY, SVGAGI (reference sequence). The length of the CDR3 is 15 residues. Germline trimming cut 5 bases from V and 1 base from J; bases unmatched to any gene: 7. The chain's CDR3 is CASSRGQSSNTEAFF. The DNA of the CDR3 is TGTGCCAGCAGTAGGGGACAGTCATCGAACACTGAAGCTTTCTTT.

CDR3 nucleotides: TGTGCCAGCAGTGGGAGCGGGGTGCTACGGGAGCAGTACTTC. It encodes CASSGSGVLREQYF. This chain connects TRBV2 to TRBJ2-7; 7 bases map to TRBD2. Losses at the gene ends were 4 bases for V and 7 bases for J; bases not matched to a gene: 10. CDR1 is SNHLY and CDR2 is FYNNEI in the germline V gene. The length of the CDR3 is 14 residues.

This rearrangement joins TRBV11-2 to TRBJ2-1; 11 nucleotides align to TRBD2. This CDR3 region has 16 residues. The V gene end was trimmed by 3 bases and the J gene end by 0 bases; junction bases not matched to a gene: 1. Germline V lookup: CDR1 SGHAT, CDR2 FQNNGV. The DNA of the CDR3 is TGTGCCAGCAGCTTGCTAGCGGGAGGCTCCTACAATGAGCAGTTCTTC. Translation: CASSLLAGGSYNEQFF.

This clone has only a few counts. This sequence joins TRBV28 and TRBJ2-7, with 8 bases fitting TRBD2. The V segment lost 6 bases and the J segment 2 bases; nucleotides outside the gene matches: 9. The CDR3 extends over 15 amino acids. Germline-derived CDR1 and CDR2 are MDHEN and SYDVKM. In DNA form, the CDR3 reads TGTGCCAGCAGGCCTTTCGGGGGGGAAACCTACGAGCAGTACTTC. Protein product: CASRPFGGETYEQYF.

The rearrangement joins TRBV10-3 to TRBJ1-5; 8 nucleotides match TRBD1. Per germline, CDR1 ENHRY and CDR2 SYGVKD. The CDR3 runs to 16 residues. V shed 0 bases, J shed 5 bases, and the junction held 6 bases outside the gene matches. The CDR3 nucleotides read TGTGCCATCAGTGAGTCGGTCAGGGGGCTAGATCAGCCCCAGCATTTT. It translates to CAISESVRGLDQPQHF.

DNA of the CDR3: TGCGCCAGCACCCAGGGTCGTATGAACACTGAAGCTTTCTTT. Amino acid sequence: CASTQGRMNTEAFF. This chain joins TRBV5-1 and TRBJ1-1; D perhaps matches TRBD1 (5 bases). The CDR3 consists of 14 residues. V lost 6 bases and J lost 0, with 12 bases in between. CDR1 and CDR2 (germline): SGHRS, YFSETQ.

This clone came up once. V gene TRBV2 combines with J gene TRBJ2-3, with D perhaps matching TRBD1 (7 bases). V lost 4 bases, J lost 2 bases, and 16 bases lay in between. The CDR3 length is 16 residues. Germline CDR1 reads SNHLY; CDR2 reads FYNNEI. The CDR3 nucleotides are TGTGCCAGCAGTGCACGGGCAGGGGGGTACACAGATACGCAGTATTTT. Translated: CASSARAGGYTDTQYF.

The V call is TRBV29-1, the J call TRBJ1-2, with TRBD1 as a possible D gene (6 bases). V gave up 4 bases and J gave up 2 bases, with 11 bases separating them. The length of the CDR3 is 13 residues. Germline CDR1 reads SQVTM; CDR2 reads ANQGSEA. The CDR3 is CSVGGQGNYGYTF. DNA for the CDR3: TGCAGCGTTGGAGGGCAGGGGAACTATGGCTACACCTTC.

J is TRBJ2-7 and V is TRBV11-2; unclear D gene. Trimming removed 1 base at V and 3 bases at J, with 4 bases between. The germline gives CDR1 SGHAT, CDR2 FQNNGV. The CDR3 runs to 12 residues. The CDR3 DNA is TGTGCCAGCAGCTTAGCTTACTACGAGCAGTACTTC. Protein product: CASSLAYYEQYF.

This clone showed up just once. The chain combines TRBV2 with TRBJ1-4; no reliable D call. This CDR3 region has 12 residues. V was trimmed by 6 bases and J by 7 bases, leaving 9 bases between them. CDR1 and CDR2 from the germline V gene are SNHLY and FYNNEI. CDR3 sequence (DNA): TGTGCCAGCAGACAAGAGGTTGAAAAACTGTTTTTT. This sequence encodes CASRQEVEKLFF.

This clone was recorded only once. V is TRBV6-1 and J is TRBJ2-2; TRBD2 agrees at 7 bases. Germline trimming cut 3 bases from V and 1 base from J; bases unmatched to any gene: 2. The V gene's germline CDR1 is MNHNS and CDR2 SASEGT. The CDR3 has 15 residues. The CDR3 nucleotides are TGTGCCAGCAGTGAGGTAGCGGGGAACACCGGGGAGCTGTTTTTT. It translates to CASSEVAGNTGELFF.